The 17 T cell receptor beta chains listed next were all sequenced from one sample in a study of shared clonotypes between healthy human individuals. Cells designated naive CD8 were CD45RO-negative and were positively selected for CCR7, with terminally differentiated effector memory CD45RA+ cells excluded. Libraries were prepared by immunoSEQ multiplex PCR; TCRdb keeps only in-frame clonotypes and omits some of them. The repertoire holds roughly 2 million clones, about 95% seen once, with around 1.1% in the top ten. The sample taken for sequencing was naive CD8+ T cells sorted from blood. The receptors come from a man aged 18 to 35 in good health.

The V and J genes are TRBV9 and TRBJ2-2; 10 positions match TRBD2. CDR3 length: 18 residues. The V gene end was trimmed by 0 bases and the J gene end by 4 bases; junction bases not matched to a gene: 9. The V gene's germline CDR1 is SGDLS and CDR2 YYNGEE. In DNA, the CDR3 is TGTGCCAGCAGCGTAGCGGGGCTAGCGGGAGAGGGCACCGGGGAGCTGTTTTTT. It yields the protein CASSVAGLAGEGTGELFF.

The CDR3 spells CASSLGGYNEQFF. The CDR3 bases are TGTGCCAGCAGCCTCGGGGGGTACAATGAGCAGTTCTTC. This rearrangement joins TRBV4-2 to TRBJ2-1; 7 nucleotides agree with TRBD2. The CDR3 length is 13 residues. CDR1 LGHNA and CDR2 YNFKEQ come from the germline V gene. V lost 4 bases and J lost 4; bases outside the gene matches: 1.

In its sample, this clone was seen a few times. V gene TRBV7-9 combines with J gene TRBJ1-5, with no clear D. Deletions cut 4 bases from V and 6 bases from J, with 16 bases between. From germline, CDR1 is SEHNR and CDR2 FQNEAQ (reference sequence). The CDR3 has 15 amino acids. The CDR3 sequence is CASSSPDLRGQPQHF. The CDR3 DNA reads as TGTGCCAGCAGCTCGCCCGACCTGCGCGGTCAGCCCCAGCATTTT.

The chain links TRBV4-1 to TRBJ2-7; tentative D call: TRBD2 (5 bases). The CDR3 consists of 15 residues. Per germline, CDR1 MGHRA and CDR2 YSYEKL. Between the trimmed V and J ends, which lost 2 bases and 1 base, there was a span of 12 bases. The CDR3 sequence is CASSQIASESYEQYF. The DNA of the CDR3 is TGCGCCAGCAGCCAAATAGCGTCGGAATCCTACGAGCAGTACTTC.

This rearrangement joins TRBV11-2 to TRBJ2-1; the D call may be TRBD1 or TRBD2 (5 bases each). CDR1 and CDR2 from the germline V gene are SGHAT and FQNNGV. V dropped 5 bases and J dropped 6 bases, with 20 bases sitting between them. This CDR3 comprises 16 residues. This CDR3 is CASSLRAEVGPNEQFF. DNA of the CDR3: TGTGCCAGCAGCCTCAGGGCGGAGGTAGGACCCAATGAGCAGTTCTTC.

This chain links TRBV27 with TRBJ2-7, with no clear D. The CDR3 is 15 residues long. CDR1 and CDR2 from the germline V gene are MNHEY and SMNVEV (reference sequence). The V gene lost 3 bases and the J gene lost 1 base, with 13 bases spanning the gap. The CDR3 DNA sequence: TGTGCCAGCAGTTTCACGGGCCCCAAGTCCTACGAGCAGTACTTC. It is translated as CASSFTGPKSYEQYF.

Only one count was recorded for this clone. The gene calls are TRBV7-6 and TRBJ2-7; D is unresolved. The length of the CDR3 is 13 residues. CDR1 and CDR2 (germline): SGHVS, FNYEAQ. With 4 bases removed from V and 5 bases from J, the gap between germline ends came to 12 bases. Here the CDR3 DNA reads TGTGCCAGCAGCTCCCTCGCCGCCCACGAGCAGTACTTC. Translation gives CASSSLAAHEQYF.

This clone has only one observation. The V and J genes are TRBV15 and TRBJ2-7; TRBD1 aligns across 10 bases. This CDR3 has 16 amino acids. CDR1 is LNHNV, CDR2 YYDKDF, per germline (reference sequence). The V gene end was trimmed by 4 bases and the J gene end by 3 bases; junction bases not matched to a gene: 9. CDR3 sequence reads: CATSTHSGTGDYEQYF. DNA of the CDR3: TGTGCCACCAGCACCCACTCCGGGACAGGGGACTACGAGCAGTACTTC.

This chain links TRBV28 with TRBJ2-6; 8 nucleotides agree with TRBD2. Germline-derived CDR1 and CDR2 are MDHEN and SYDVKM. Germline trimming cut 3 bases from V and 0 bases from J; bases unmatched to any gene: 7. The CDR3 extends over 18 amino acids. CDR3 residues: CASSLLAGSSSGANVLTF. The DNA of the CDR3 is TGTGCCAGCAGTTTGTTAGCGGGATCGAGCTCTGGGGCCAACGTCCTGACTTTC.

V usage is TRBV7-8 and J usage is TRBJ2-3, with 12 bases lining up with TRBD2. The V gene's germline CDR1 is SGHVS and CDR2 FQNEAQ. J was trimmed by 2 bases and V by 7 bases; bases with no gene match: 7. CDR3 size: 16 residues. In nucleotides, the CDR3 is TGTGCCAGCATCCAAGGACTAGCGGGGCTCACAGATACGCAGTATTTT. It translates to CASIQGLAGLTDTQYF.

The chain joins TRBV7-8 to TRBJ1-2; D is unclear. V was shortened by 3 bases and J by 2 bases, with 7 bases between the two germline ends. CDR3 size: 13 residues. The germline V gene encodes CDR1 SGHVS and CDR2 FQNEAQ. The CDR3 here is CASSLPENYGYTF. Here the CDR3 DNA reads TGTGCCAGCAGCTTGCCGGAGAACTATGGCTACACCTTC.

This clone has ten or more counts. This chain links TRBV28 with TRBJ1-1, with a possible D match to TRBD1 (6 bases). This CDR3 spans 14 amino acids. Germline loops: CDR1 MDHEN, CDR2 SYDVKM. V was trimmed by 8 bases and J by 0 bases, leaving 13 bases between them. In nucleotides, the CDR3 is TGTGCCAGCGAGACCGGGACATTGAACACTGAAGCTTTCTTT. This translates into CASETGTLNTEAFF. Using reference TRBV28 and TRBJ1-1 for the parts outside the CDR3, the full variable domain is DVKVTQSSRYLVKRTGEKVFLECVQDMDHENMFWYRQDPGLGLRLIYFSYDVKMKEKGDIPEGYSVSREKKERFSLILESASTNQTSMYLCASETGTLNTEAFFGQGTRLTVV.

The rearrangement uses TRBV11-3 and TRBJ2-7; D is uncertain. Per the germline V gene, CDR1 is SGHNT and CDR2 is YENEEA. The germline V and J ends were trimmed by 5 bases and 0 bases, with 8 bases remaining between them. The CDR3 is 13 residues long. CDR3 DNA: TGTGCCAGCAGCGACGGTGACTCCTACGAGCAGTACTTC. It encodes CASSDGDSYEQYF.

CDR3 amino acids: CASSYSVGWALYEQYF. In DNA, the CDR3 is TGTGCCAGCAGTTACTCGGTAGGGTGGGCCCTCTACGAGCAGTACTTC. The chain links TRBV6-6 to TRBJ2-7; D is uncertain. The CDR3 contains 16 residues. V was clipped by 0 bases and J by 3 bases, with 15 bases between them. Germline assignment: CDR1 MNHNY and CDR2 SVGAGI (reference sequence).

This chain links TRBV29-1 with TRBJ1-1, with 8 bases lining up with TRBD1. Unmatched junction bases numbered 4, after V lost 5 bases and J lost 5 bases. The CDR3 loop spans 12 amino acids. Germline loops: CDR1 SQVTM, CDR2 ANQGSEA. The CDR3 here is CSVFQGATEAFF. CDR3 sequence (DNA): TGCAGCGTTTTCCAGGGGGCTACTGAAGCTTTCTTT.

Regarding this clone: The same CDR3 can be traced to other DNA sequences in this sample. The CDR3 DNA follows: TGTGCCAGCAGCTTAGTGGGAGGAAATCAGCCCCAGCATTTT. Translation gives CASSLVGGNQPQHF. The V and J genes are TRBV7-9 and TRBJ1-5, with unresolved D. Germline V lookup: CDR1 SEHNR, CDR2 FQNEAQ (reference sequence). The CDR3 runs 14 residues. Trimming shortened V by 1 base and J by 4 bases, and 8 bases separated the two germline ends.

This rearrangement joins TRBV28 to TRBJ2-5, with D perhaps assigned TRBD1 or TRBD2 (6 bases each). The CDR3 consists of 14 residues. The ends were cut back, 4 bases at V and 5 bases at J, with 14 bases in the middle. Germline V gene sequence: CDR1 MDHEN, CDR2 SYDVKM. This CDR3 reads CASSYRESGETQYF. CDR3 DNA sequence: TGTGCCAGCAGTTACAGGGAAAGCGGGGAGACCCAGTACTTC.